This T cell receptor beta chain was sequenced during a study of blood T cells in healthy people across ages. About the research overall: About one barcoded TCR beta cDNA was captured per two T cells.

For the second PCR, which ran for about 7 to 11 cycles, a sample-barcoded 5' primer and a J-beta primer mix were used. Using its own MiXCR run on the 5' RACE reads, TCRdb lists one record per CDR3 protein. The table records approximately 800,000 distinct CDR3 sequences, around 68% of them present only once. Comments on this clonotype: Its cognate antigen is unknown.

The CDR3 has 13 residues. V lost 3 bases and J lost 4, with 10 bases in between. Per the germline V gene, CDR1 is DFQATT and CDR2 is SNEGSKA (reference sequence). The authors isolated at least 7 million PBMCs per sample. Broader study findings: There was no known CMV status for donors, so expanded clonotype changes were possibly confounded. Long-lived donors had more naive CD4+ cells and higher diversity than aged donors.

The specimen sequenced was blood. The source of this sequence is a young man in good health. The chain uses TRBV20-1 and TRBJ2-1, with a weak D call TRBD1 (6 bases). This CDR3 reads CSASEGEYNEQFF. The CDR3 DNA is TGCAGTGCTAGTGAGGGGGAGTACAATGAGCAGTTCTTC.